This T cell receptor beta chain was identified during a study of cytomegalovirus exposure and HLA in healthy donors. Worth noting for this clone: The antigen is undetermined.

Study findings and constraints: Earlier findings revealed that most TCR beta V segments proved productive either about 87% or about 30% of the time. The study recorded 150 to 200 TCR beta chains that were cytomegalovirus-associated. TCR beta sequences numbering roughly 18,000 were associated with HLA alleles at 0.05 false discovery rate in a later analysis.

V gave up 2 bases and J gave up 3 bases, with 13 bases separating them. The CDR3 length is 15 residues. CDR1 is MNHEY and CDR2 is SVGAGI in the germline V gene. The PCR employed 60 Vbeta primers together with 13 Jbeta primers. Some clones are missing from TCRdb's copy, which holds only in-frame ones; the method was immunoSEQ multiplex PCR. The data show roughly 160,000 clones, approximately 80% seen once. This clonotype was obtained from a woman in her thirties in good health and CMV-seropositive. Material for sequencing was PBMCs. V usage is TRBV6-5 and J usage is TRBJ1-1; D uncertain. In nucleotides, the CDR3 is TGTGCCAGCAGTTACGGCGGGGTTCCGGACACTGAAGCTTTCTTT. Amino acids: CASSYGGVPDTEAFF.